What follows are 6 T cell receptor beta chains derived from one specimen sequenced in a study of control samples from healthy donors and cancer patients. Clones were sequenced by immunoSEQ multiplex PCR, and TCRdb holds only the in-frame ones, with some missing. The table lists roughly 14,000 clones, about 72% of them singletons, with 17% in the top ten. Material: formalin-fixed, paraffin-embedded tissue. The receptor source for this set is a female donor with lung cancer.

The chain uses TRBV25-1 and TRBJ1-2, with D maybe TRBD1 (5 bases). The germline gives CDR1 MGHDK, CDR2 SYGVNS. CDR3 length: 16 residues. Trimming took 2 bases from V and 6 from J, leaving 19 bases between them. The DNA of the CDR3 is TGTGCCAGCAGTGAACCGATTCCGTGGGGGAGGGATGGCTACACCTTC. Translated, it gives CASSEPIPWGRDGYTF.

The chain has TRBV19 and TRBJ1-2, with D maybe TRBD1 (5 bases). The germline V gene encodes CDR1 LNHDA and CDR2 SQIVND (reference sequence). V lost 5 bases, J lost 7 bases, and 17 bases lay in between. CDR3 length: 14 residues. CDR3 sequence: CASSAQGPRSGYTF. The CDR3 coding sequence is TGTGCCAGTAGTGCCCAGGGTCCGCGCTCTGGCTACACCTTC.

The rearrangement uses TRBV7-2 and TRBJ1-2; TRBD1 agrees at 7 bases. The CDR3 has 14 amino acids. V shed 6 bases and J 5 bases; nucleotides not matched to a gene: 9. In germline, CDR1 is SGHTA, CDR2 FQGNSA. CDR3 sequence reads: CASSFQTGEYGYTF. The CDR3 bases are TGTGCCAGCAGTTTTCAAACAGGGGAGTATGGCTACACCTTC.

This chain joins TRBV7-9 and TRBJ2-5; D possibly corresponds to TRBD2 (5 bases). The V gene's germline CDR1 is SEHNR and CDR2 FQNEAQ (reference sequence). The CDR3 consists of 13 residues. The germline V and J ends were trimmed by 5 bases and 2 bases, with 9 bases remaining between them. The CDR3 protein is CASSHGVQETQYF. The CDR3 coding sequence is TGTGCCAGCAGCCACGGGGTTCAAGAGACCCAGTACTTC.

The chain combines TRBV7-9 with TRBJ2-3; D not certain. From germline, CDR1 is SEHNR and CDR2 FQNEAQ (reference sequence). Trimming left V 1 base short and J 3 bases short, with 8 bases between. The CDR3 totals 14 residues. Here the CDR3 DNA reads TGTGCCAGCAGCTTAGTCGCCTCAACAGATACGCAGTATTTT. Residues: CASSLVASTDTQYF.

The chain carries TRBV5-1 and TRBJ2-6, with D hard to call. The V and J ends lost 4 bases and 0 bases respectively, with 8 bases between them. Germline lookup yields CDR1 SGHRS and CDR2 YFSETQ. The CDR3 totals 15 residues. The CDR3 DNA follows: TGCGCCAGCAGCCTTGGCCACTCTGGGGCCAACGTCCTGACTTTC. It yields the protein CASSLGHSGANVLTF.